This is a list of T cell receptor beta chains from one sample in a study of blood T cell repertoires in COVID-19. Repertoires were generated with immunoSEQ multiplex PCR, while TCRdb's copy carries only in-frame clones and drops some. The sample records over 60,000 clones, 65% to 90% being singletons. Source material: peripheral blood. These receptors came from a middle-aged man with acute or convalescent COVID-19. The CDR3 runs from the conserved cysteine through the conserved F or W. The D gene is left open where the match is weak. The size field is filled for only some rows; it gives once, few, many or a size class.

j_call	v_call	d_call	clone_size	cdr3_aa	cdr3_nt
TRBJ1-6	TRBV12-3/TRBV12-4	.	.	CASSLVEASPLHF	TGTGCCAGCAGTTTAGTGGAGGCTTCACCCCTCCACTTT
TRBJ1-6	TRBV2	TRBD1	.	CASSGGDSSYNSPLHF	TGTGCCAGCAGTGGCGGGGACAGCTCCTATAATTCACCCCTCCACTTT
TRBJ1-6	TRBV9	.	.	CASQTGSSYNSPLHF	TGTGCCAGCCAAACCGGGAGCTCCTATAATTCACCCCTCCACTTT
TRBJ1-1	TRBV28	.	.	CASSLNWVEPPTLNTEAFF	TGTGCCAGCAGTTTAAATTGGGTGGAGCCTCCCACTCTGAACACTGAAGCTTTCTTT
TRBJ2-1	TRBV11-2	TRBD2	.	CASSRTSGTRNEQFF	TGTGCCAGCAGCCGGACTAGCGGGACTAGAAATGAGCAGTTCTTC
TRBJ1-4	TRBV5-6	.	.	CASSLGGQGYQEKLFF	TGTGCCAGCAGCTTAGGAGGCCAGGGGTATCAGGAAAAACTGTTTTTT
TRBJ1-1	TRBV12-3/TRBV12-4	.	.	CASSLVPTTEAFF	TGTGCCAGCAGTTTGGTCCCTACCACTGAAGCTTTCTTT
TRBJ2-1	TRBV24-1	TRBD2	.	CATSEAGGGIGDEQFF	TGTGCCACCAGTGAAGCGGGCGGGGGGATAGGTGATGAGCAGTTCTTC
TRBJ1-2	TRBV7-2	TRBD1	.	CASSRSWTGVFLDGYTF	TGTGCCAGCAGCAGATCATGGACAGGGGTTTTTTTAGATGGCTACACCTTC
TRBJ1-1	TRBV12-3/TRBV12-4	TRBD1	.	CASSRTGGTEAFF	TGTGCCAGCAGCAGGACAGGGGGAACTGAAGCTTTCTTT
TRBJ1-2	TRBV9	.	.	CASSPSTWGGGYTF	TGTGCCAGCAGCCCTTCGACATGGGGCGGTGGCTACACCTTC
TRBJ1-1	TRBV10-3	TRBD1	.	CAISGDSRNTEAFF	TGTGCCATCAGTGGGGACAGCCGGAACACTGAAGCTTTCTTT
TRBJ2-2	TRBV11-3	TRBD1	.	CASSLGDSRSGELFF	TGTGCCAGCAGCTTAGGGGACAGTAGGTCCGGGGAGCTGTTTTTT
TRBJ1-2	TRBV5-5	TRBD1	.	CASSLEYRGHGYTF	TGTGCCAGCAGCTTGGAGTACAGGGGGCATGGCTACACCTTC
TRBJ1-2	TRBV2	.	.	CASSDPPPGGYTF	TGTGCCAGCAGCGATCCCCCACCCGGGGGCTACACCTTC
TRBJ2-2	TRBV12-5	.	.	CASGSPAVMGATGELFF	TGTGCTAGTGGTTCCCCGGCCGTTATGGGAGCCACCGGGGAGCTGTTTTTT
TRBJ1-2	TRBV19	.	.	CASRSGERYGYTF	TGTGCCAGTAGATCTGGGGAGCGGTATGGCTACACCTTC
TRBJ1-5	TRBV11-2	TRBD1	few	CASSLGQGYFQPQHF	TGTGCCAGCAGCCTTGGACAGGGGTACTTTCAGCCCCAGCATTTT
TRBJ1-6	TRBV2	TRBD1	.	CGTGRGYNSPLHF	TGCGGGACAGGCAGGGGGTATAATTCACCCCTCCACTTT
TRBJ1-4	TRBV3-1/TRBV3-2	.	.	CASSQVEGRRAELFF	TGTGCCAGCAGCCAAGTTGAAGGCCGGCGGGCGGAACTGTTTTTT
TRBJ1-1	TRBV3-1/TRBV3-2	TRBD1	.	CASRQGTGRTEAFF	TGTGCCAGCAGACAAGGGACAGGGCGAACTGAAGCTTTCTTT
TRBJ1-3	TRBV9	.	.	CASSVETGLGNTIYF	TGTGCCAGCAGCGTAGAGACAGGTCTTGGAAACACCATATATTTT
TRBJ1-1	TRBV5-1	TRBD1	.	CASSLGAGGVGTEAFF	TGCGCCAGCAGCTTGGGCGCAGGGGGCGTCGGCACTGAAGCTTTCTTT
TRBJ2-3	TRBV11-3	.	.	CASSPQSPTGDDTQYF	TGTGCCAGCAGCCCACAATCCCCGACAGGAGACGATACGCAGTATTTT
TRBJ1-6	TRBV4-1	.	.	CASSQDESSYNSPLHF	TGCGCCAGCAGCCAAGACGAGAGCTCCTATAATTCACCCCTCCACTTT
TRBJ1-1	TRBV4-2	.	.	CASSLQGYAFF	TGTGCCAGCAGTTTACAGGGTTATGCTTTCTTT
TRBJ1-5	TRBV6-2/TRBV6-3	TRBD1	.	CASSYRPGQEIYSNQPQHF	TGTGCCAGCAGTTATCGACCCGGACAGGAAATATATAGCAATCAGCCCCAGCATTTT
TRBJ1-1	TRBV30	TRBD1	.	CAWSGDRRNTEAFF	TGTGCCTGGAGTGGGGACAGAAGAAACACTGAAGCTTTCTTT
TRBJ2-7	TRBV7-8	.	.	CASSQDRGWYEQYF	TGTGCCAGCAGCCAAGACCGGGGTTGGTACGAGCAGTACTTC
TRBJ1-1	TRBV5-1	.	.	CASTPDNPNTEAFF	TGCGCCAGCACCCCCGACAATCCTAACACTGAAGCTTTCTTT
TRBJ1-2	TRBV18	.	once	CASSPINAGVYTF	TGTGCCAGCTCACCAATAAATGCAGGGGTCTACACCTTC
TRBJ1-2	TRBV30	TRBD1	.	CAWSVMTGADGYTF	TGTGCCTGGAGTGTCATGACAGGGGCGGATGGCTACACCTTC
TRBJ1-2	TRBV3-1/TRBV3-2	.	.	CASSPQLWENYGYTF	TGTGCCAGCAGCCCCCAACTCTGGGAGAACTATGGCTACACCTTC
TRBJ2-7	TRBV4-1	.	.	CASSLRVPAAEGYEQYF	TGCGCCAGCAGCCTAAGGGTCCCGGCAGCCGAGGGATACGAGCAGTACTTC
TRBJ1-2	TRBV5-1	.	.	CASGKTAGGYTF	TGCGCCAGCGGAAAGACAGCCGGTGGCTACACCTTC
TRBJ1-3	TRBV14	.	.	CASSQDRGYSGNTIYF	TGTGCCAGCAGCCAAGATCGCGGCTACTCTGGAAACACCATATATTTT
TRBJ1-3	TRBV18	.	.	CASLQGHGNTIYF	TGTGCCAGCTTACAGGGACACGGAAACACCATATATTTT
TRBJ2-5	TRBV11-3	.	.	CASSHRGLETQYF	TGTGCCAGCAGCCATCGGGGTCTAGAGACCCAGTACTTC
TRBJ1-1	TRBV19	.	few	CASNSPEKNTEAFF	TGTGCCAGTAATAGCCCGGAAAAGAACACTGAAGCTTTCTTT
TRBJ2-7	TRBV12-3/TRBV12-4	.	.	CASSRDTGIEQYF	TGTGCCAGCAGCCGAGATACAGGGATCGAGCAGTACTTC
TRBJ2-7	TRBV4-1	.	.	CASSQSTGGVAYEQYF	TGCGCCAGCAGCCAAAGCACAGGGGGGGTTGCCTACGAGCAGTACTTC
TRBJ1-4	TRBV11-3	.	once	CASSPRGGTSGKLFF	TGTGCCAGCAGCCCGAGGGGGGGGACGAGCGGAAAACTGTTTTTT